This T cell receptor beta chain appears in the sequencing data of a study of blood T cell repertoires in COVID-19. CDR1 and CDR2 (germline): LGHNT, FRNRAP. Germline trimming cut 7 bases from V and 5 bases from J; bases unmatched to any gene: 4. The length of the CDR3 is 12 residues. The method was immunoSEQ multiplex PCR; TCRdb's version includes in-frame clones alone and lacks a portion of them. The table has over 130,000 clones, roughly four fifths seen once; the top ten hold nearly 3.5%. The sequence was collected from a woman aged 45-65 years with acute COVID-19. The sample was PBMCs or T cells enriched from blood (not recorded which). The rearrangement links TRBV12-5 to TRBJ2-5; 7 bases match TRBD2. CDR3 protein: CASALGGETQYF. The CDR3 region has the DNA TGTGCTAGTGCCCTCGGGGGGGAGACCCAGTACTTC.